Here is one T cell receptor (beta chain) with its context. Its antigen remains unidentified. Germline and junction disagree at one end, which may indicate a read error. This sample is part of a study of T cells after yellow fever vaccination. Study conclusions and caveats: Once the booster was given, most primary-vaccination clones reappeared, at roughly 96% for CD4 and roughly 91% for CD8. Weaker, the secondary response had a peak occurring faster, on day 5 versus 15.

In germline, CDR1 is LNHDA, CDR2 SQIVND (reference sequence). This CDR3 is 13 amino acids long. Synthesis of TCR cDNA relied on 5'RACE template switching, which attached a universal primer site and UMIs. A single record per CDR3 protein comes from TCRdb applying MiXCR to the 5' RACE reads. Here the sample spans about 220,000 distinct CDR3 sequences, around 3.1% being singletons. This clonotype originated in a man between 18 and 29 years old who received the YFV17D yellow fever vaccine. The chain uses TRBV19 and TRBJ2-7; no clear D. Sequenced material: CD4+ T cells sorted from PBMCs, taken 10 days after the yellow fever booster vaccination. The CDR3 sequence: CASSIAGSDEQYF. The CDR3 coding sequence is TGTGCCAGTAGTATAGCAGGCTCCGACGAGCAGTACTTC.